These T cell receptor beta chains were read from a single sample in a study of cytomegalovirus exposure and HLA in healthy donors. Clones were read by immunoSEQ multiplex PCR, and TCRdb kept only the in-frame ones, dropping some. The sample includes 90,000 to 150,000 clones, 85% to 90% of them seen just once. Sequencing used PBMCs. These receptors were collected from a woman younger than 30 in good health and CMV-seropositive. Each CDR3 is given with its conserved first and last residue. The order of the fields is D gene, clone size, J gene, V gene, CDR3 DNA, CDR3 protein. The D gene is left open where the match is weak. For some rows the clone size is stated as once, few or many, or as a class when expanded; others skip it.

>TRBD1|.|TRBJ2-3|TRBV13
TGTGCCAGCAGCCTAGAGACAGGGGAGGAAGATACGCAGTATTTT
CASSLETGEEDTQYF
>.|.|TRBJ2-1|TRBV6-5
TGTGCCAGCAGTTACTCTGGGGGGAGCTCCTACAATGAGCAGTTCTTC
CASSYSGGSSYNEQFF
>TRBD1|.|TRBJ2-7|TRBV30
TGTGCCTGTAACCGGGACAGATCCTACGAGCAGTACTTC
CACNRDRSYEQYF
>TRBD2|.|TRBJ2-1|TRBV7-8
TGTGCCAGCAGCTTAGAAGCGGGAGAGGACAATGAGCAGTTCTTC
CASSLEAGEDNEQFF
>TRBD2|.|TRBJ2-2|TRBV5-4
TGTGCCAGCAGCTTGGCAGGCACTAGCGGCGGGGAGCTGTTTTTT
CASSLAGTSGGELFF
>TRBD1|.|TRBJ1-2|TRBV6-5
TGTGCCACCGTGAAGGACAGGGGTAACTATGGCTACACCTTC
CATVKDRGNYGYTF
>TRBD1|.|TRBJ2-7|TRBV5-5
TGTGCCAGCAGCTTGGGACAGGGGTACCACGAGCAGTACTTC
CASSLGQGYHEQYF
>.|.|TRBJ1-2|TRBV27
TGTGCCAGCAGCCGTCAGGGGTACGGGGCTAACTATGGCTACACCTTC
CASSRQGYGANYGYTF
>TRBD1|.|TRBJ1-4|TRBV10-3
TGTGCCATCAGTGAGTCAGGACAGGGGGCTAATGAAAAACTGTTTTTT
CAISESGQGANEKLFF
>TRBD1|.|TRBJ1-2|TRBV4-2
TGTGCCAGCAGCCAAGATCGTGGGACAGGCTGGGTCGGCTACACCTTC
CASSQDRGTGWVGYTF
>.|.|TRBJ2-3|TRBV19
TGTGCCAGTGGGAGGGGGAGTAGCACAGATACGCAGTATTTT
CASGRGSSTDTQYF
>.|.|TRBJ2-1|TRBV5-1
TGCGCCAGCAGCTTGGTTGCGGGGGCTCACAATGAGCAGTTCTTC
CASSLVAGAHNEQFF
>.|.|TRBJ1-1|TRBV9
TGTGCCAGCAGCGTAGCAACAGGCTTTGAAGCTTTCTTT
CASSVATGFEAFF
>TRBD2|.|TRBJ2-3|TRBV6-5
TGTGCCAGCAGGAGGACGGGAGGGCGCACAGATACGCAGTATTTT
CASRRTGGRTDTQYF
>.|.|TRBJ2-7|TRBV4-1
TGCGCCAGCAGCCAGCCTAGAGGGAAAGGATACGAGCAGTACTTC
CASSQPRGKGYEQYF
>.|.|TRBJ2-7|TRBV15
TGTGCCACCAGCAGAGGGTTTAACAGCTACTACGAGCAGTACTTC
CATSRGFNSYYEQYF
>TRBD2|.|TRBJ2-7|TRBV27
TGTGCCAGCACCCTCCGGCCGGGACTAGGCTACGAGCAGTACTTC
CASTLRPGLGYEQYF
>TRBD2|.|TRBJ2-7|TRBV5-6
TGTGCCAGCAGCCTTTACATGGGACTAGCGGCCTACGAGCAGTACTTC
CASSLYMGLAAYEQYF
>TRBD1|.|TRBJ1-1|TRBV11-2
TGTGCCAGCAGTCCCGGGACAGGGCTTGAAGCTTTCTTT
CASSPGTGLEAFF
>TRBD1|.|TRBJ1-2|TRBV27
TGTGCCAGCAGTCGGTATCGTAGGGACAGGAGCCCCTATGGCTACACCTTC
CASSRYRRDRSPYGYTF
>.|few|TRBJ1-2|TRBV6-1
TGTGCCAGCAGCGAGACTGTCTATGGCTACACCTTC
CASSETVYGYTF
>.|.|TRBJ1-4|TRBV27
TGTGCCAGCAGTTTCCTTCCGGGGGAAGGTGAAAAACTGTTTTTT
CASSFLPGEGEKLFF
>TRBD1|.|TRBJ1-6|TRBV7-9
TGTGCCAGCAGCCAGGGACAGGGGTATTCACCCCTCCACTTT
CASSQGQGYSPLHF
>TRBD1|.|TRBJ1-2|TRBV5-4
TGTGCCAGCAGCAAGGACAGGAATTATGGCTACACCTTC
CASSKDRNYGYTF
>.|.|TRBJ1-2|TRBV6-1
TGTGCCAGCAGTGTGGGGACAACTAACTATGGCTACACCTTC
CASSVGTTNYGYTF
>.|.|TRBJ1-3|TRBV18
TGTGCCAGCTCACCAGGGGCTTCTGGAAACACCATATATTTT
CASSPGASGNTIYF
>.|.|TRBJ2-6|TRBV27
TGTGCCAGCACACAGGATTACTCTGGGGCCAACGTCCTGACTTTC
CASTQDYSGANVLTF
>TRBD1|.|TRBJ1-1|TRBV4-2
TGTGCCAGCAGCCAAGAGCAGGGGGCCATGAACACTGAAGCTTTCTTT
CASSQEQGAMNTEAFF
>TRBD1|once|TRBJ1-2|TRBV18
TGTGCCAGCTCACCAATTTTTGAGGGACAGGGTAACTATGGCTACACCTTC
CASSPIFEGQGNYGYTF
>.|once|TRBJ1-5|TRBV7-2
TGTGCCAGCAGCTACGGGGTGGATCAGCCCCAGCATTTT
CASSYGVDQPQHF
>.|few|TRBJ1-3|TRBV5-1
TGCGCCAGCAGCGTGACAGGCTCTGGAAACACCATATATTTT
CASSVTGSGNTIYF
>.|few|TRBJ1-6|TRBV30
TGTGCCTGGAGTCTTCAGGGGATGGGTGATTCACCCCTCCACTTT
CAWSLQGMGDSPLHF
>TRBD1|.|TRBJ1-1|TRBV9
TGTGCCAGCAGCTCTACAGGGGGCTGGACTGAAGCTTTCTTT
CASSSTGGWTEAFF
>TRBD2|.|TRBJ2-7|TRBV11-2
TGTGCCAGCAGCTTAGGGGTTAGCGGGAGGGCCTACGAGCAGTACTTC
CASSLGVSGRAYEQYF
>TRBD1|.|TRBJ1-2|TRBV5-5
TGTGCCAGCAGCTCCCAGGGGGCGCCTAACTATGGCTACACCTTC
CASSSQGAPNYGYTF
>.|medium-sized|TRBJ2-7|TRBV2
TGTGCCAGCACACGGGGTACCTCTTACGAGCAGTACTTC
CASTRGTSYEQYF
>.|.|TRBJ1-2|TRBV7-2
TGTGCCAGCAGCCCTACCCGGGGCTATGGCTACACCTTC
CASSPTRGYGYTF
>TRBD2|.|TRBJ2-1|TRBV6-5
TGTGCCAGCAGTTACTACGGCGGGGGGGCCTACAATGAGCAGTTCTTC
CASSYYGGGAYNEQFF
>TRBD1|.|TRBJ1-1|TRBV10-1
TGCGCCAGCAGGGCGGGACAGGGGGCAAGAGCTTTCTTT
CASRAGQGARAFF
>.|.|TRBJ2-7|TRBV10-2
TGCGCCAGCAGTGAGGGAGACCAGGGCGAGCAGTACTTC
CASSEGDQGEQYF
>TRBD2|.|TRBJ2-1|TRBV7-9
TGTGCCAGCATGGCTAGCGGGATCGGAGAGCAGTTCTTC
CASMASGIGEQFF
>.|.|TRBJ2-7|TRBV25-1
TGTGCCAGCAGTGGGAGTCGTAGGGGGGGATTCACCTACGAGCAGTACTTC
CASSGSRRGGFTYEQYF